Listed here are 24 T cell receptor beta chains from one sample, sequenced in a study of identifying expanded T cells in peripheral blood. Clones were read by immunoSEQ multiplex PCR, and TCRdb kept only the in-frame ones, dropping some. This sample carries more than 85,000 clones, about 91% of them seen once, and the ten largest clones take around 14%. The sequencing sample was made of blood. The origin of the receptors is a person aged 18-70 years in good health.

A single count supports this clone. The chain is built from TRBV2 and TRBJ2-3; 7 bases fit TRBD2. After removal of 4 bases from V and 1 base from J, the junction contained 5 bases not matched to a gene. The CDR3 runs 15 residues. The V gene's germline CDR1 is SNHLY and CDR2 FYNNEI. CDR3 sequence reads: CASSGPGGGTDTQYF. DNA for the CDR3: TGTGCCAGCAGTGGACCTGGGGGGGGCACAGATACGCAGTATTTT. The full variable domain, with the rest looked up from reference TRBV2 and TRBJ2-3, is EPEVTQTPSHQVTQMGQEVILRCVPISNHLYFYWYRQILGQKVEFLVSFYNNEISEKSEIFDDQFSVERPDGSNFTLKIRSTKLEDSAMYFCASSGPGGGTDTQYFGPGTRLTVL.

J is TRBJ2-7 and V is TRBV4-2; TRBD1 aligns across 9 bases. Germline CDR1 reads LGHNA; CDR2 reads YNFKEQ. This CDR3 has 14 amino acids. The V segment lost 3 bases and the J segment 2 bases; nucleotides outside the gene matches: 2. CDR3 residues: CASSHRDRAYEQYF. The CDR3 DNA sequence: TGTGCCAGCAGCCACCGGGACAGGGCCTACGAGCAGTACTTC.

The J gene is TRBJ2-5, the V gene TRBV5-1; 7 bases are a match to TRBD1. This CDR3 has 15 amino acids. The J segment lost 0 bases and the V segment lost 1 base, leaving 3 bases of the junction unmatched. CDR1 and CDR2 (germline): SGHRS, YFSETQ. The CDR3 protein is CASSLRDSYQETQYF. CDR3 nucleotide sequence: TGCGCCAGCAGCTTGAGGGACAGCTACCAAGAGACCCAGTACTTC.

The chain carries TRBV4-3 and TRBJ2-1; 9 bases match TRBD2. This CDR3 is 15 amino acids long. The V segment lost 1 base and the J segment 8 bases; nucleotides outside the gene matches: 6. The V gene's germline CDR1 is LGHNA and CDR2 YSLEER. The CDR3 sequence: CASSQGSGGIDEQFF. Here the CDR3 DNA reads TGCGCCAGCAGCCAAGGGAGCGGGGGGATCGATGAGCAGTTCTTC.

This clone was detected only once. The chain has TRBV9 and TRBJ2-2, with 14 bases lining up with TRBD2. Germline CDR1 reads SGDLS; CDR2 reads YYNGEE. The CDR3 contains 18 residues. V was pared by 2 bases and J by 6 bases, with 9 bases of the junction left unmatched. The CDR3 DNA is TGTGCCAGCAGCGTGGGGACTAGCGGGAGTAACTCCCCCGGGGAGCTGTTTTTT. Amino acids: CASSVGTSGSNSPGELFF.

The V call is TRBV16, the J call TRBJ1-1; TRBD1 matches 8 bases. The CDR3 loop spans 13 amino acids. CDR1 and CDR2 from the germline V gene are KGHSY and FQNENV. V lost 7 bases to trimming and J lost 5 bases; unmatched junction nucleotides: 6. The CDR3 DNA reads TGTGCCAGCACCAGGACAGGGAGGACTGAAGCTTTCTTT. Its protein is CASTRTGRTEAFF.

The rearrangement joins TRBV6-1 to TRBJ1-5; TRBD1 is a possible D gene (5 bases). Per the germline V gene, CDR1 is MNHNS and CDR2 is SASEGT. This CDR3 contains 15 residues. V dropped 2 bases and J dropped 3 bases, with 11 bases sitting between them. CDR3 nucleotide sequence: TGTGCCAGCAGTGAAAGGTTGGGGCCCAATCAGCCCCAGCATTTT. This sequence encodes CASSERLGPNQPQHF.

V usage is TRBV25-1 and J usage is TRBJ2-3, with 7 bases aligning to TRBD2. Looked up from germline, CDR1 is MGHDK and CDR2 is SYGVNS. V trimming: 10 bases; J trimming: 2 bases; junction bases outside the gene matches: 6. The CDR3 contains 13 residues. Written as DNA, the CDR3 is TGTGCCACAAGCGGGACTAACACAGATACGCAGTATTTT. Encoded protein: CATSGTNTDTQYF.

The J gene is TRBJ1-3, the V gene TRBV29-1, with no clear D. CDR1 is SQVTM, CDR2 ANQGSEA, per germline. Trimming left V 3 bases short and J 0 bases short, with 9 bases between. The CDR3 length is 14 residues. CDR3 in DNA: TGCAGCGTTGAGGAATGGAACTCTGGAAACACCATATATTTT. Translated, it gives CSVEEWNSGNTIYF.

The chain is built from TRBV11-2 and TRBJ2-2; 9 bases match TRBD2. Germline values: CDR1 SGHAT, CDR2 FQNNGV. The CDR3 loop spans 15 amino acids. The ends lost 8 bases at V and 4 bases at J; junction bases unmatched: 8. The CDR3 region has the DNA TGTGCCAGCGGAGCGGGGGGCCCGGGCACCGGGGAGCTGTTTTTT. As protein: CASGAGGPGTGELFF.

The CDR3 here is CASSLVSLNTEAFF. CDR3 sequence (DNA): TGTGCCAGCAGCTTAGTATCCCTGAACACTGAAGCTTTCTTT. This chain connects TRBV7-8 to TRBJ1-1; D not certain. Trimming cost V 1 base and J 0 bases, with 6 bases left between them. This CDR3 contains 14 residues. CDR1 and CDR2 from the germline V gene are SGHVS and FQNEAQ.

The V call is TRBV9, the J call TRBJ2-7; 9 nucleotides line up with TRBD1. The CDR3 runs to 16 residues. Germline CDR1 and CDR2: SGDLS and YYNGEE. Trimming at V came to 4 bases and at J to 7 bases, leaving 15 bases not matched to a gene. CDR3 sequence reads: CASSKQGAPISGEQYF. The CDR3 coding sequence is TGTGCCAGCAGCAAACAGGGGGCTCCCATTTCGGGGGAGCAGTACTTC.

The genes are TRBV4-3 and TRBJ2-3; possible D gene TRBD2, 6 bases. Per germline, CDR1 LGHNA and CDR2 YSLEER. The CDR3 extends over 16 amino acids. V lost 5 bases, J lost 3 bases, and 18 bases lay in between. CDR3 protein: CASSNPAGLGTDTQYF. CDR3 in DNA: TGCGCCAGCAGCAACCCTGCGGGGTTGGGAACAGATACGCAGTATTTT.

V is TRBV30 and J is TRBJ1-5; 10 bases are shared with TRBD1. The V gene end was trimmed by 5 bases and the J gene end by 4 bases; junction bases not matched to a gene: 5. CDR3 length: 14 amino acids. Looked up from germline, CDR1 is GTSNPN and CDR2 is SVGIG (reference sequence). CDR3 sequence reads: CAWGGQGGNQPQHF. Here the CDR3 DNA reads TGTGCCTGGGGTGGACAGGGGGGAAATCAGCCCCAGCATTTT. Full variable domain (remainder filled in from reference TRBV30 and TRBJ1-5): SQTIHQWPATLVQPVGSPLSLECTVEGTSNPNLYWYRQAAGRGLQLLFYSVGIGQISSEVPQNLSASRPQDRQFILSSKKLLLSDSGFYLCAWGGQGGNQPQHFGDGTRLSIL.

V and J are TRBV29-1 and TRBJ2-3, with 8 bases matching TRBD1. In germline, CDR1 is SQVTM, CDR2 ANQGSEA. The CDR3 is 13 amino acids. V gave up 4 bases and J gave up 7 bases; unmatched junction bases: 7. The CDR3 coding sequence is TGCAGCGTTGGGGTTCAGGGGGCAAATACGCAGTATTTT. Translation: CSVGVQGANTQYF.

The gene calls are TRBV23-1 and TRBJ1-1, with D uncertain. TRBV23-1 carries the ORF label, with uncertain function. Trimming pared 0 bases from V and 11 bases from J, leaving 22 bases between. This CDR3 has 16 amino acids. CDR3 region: CASSQSWGKRALSAFF. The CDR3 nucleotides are TGCGCCAGCAGTCAATCGTGGGGTAAAAGGGCACTGAGTGCTTTCTTT.

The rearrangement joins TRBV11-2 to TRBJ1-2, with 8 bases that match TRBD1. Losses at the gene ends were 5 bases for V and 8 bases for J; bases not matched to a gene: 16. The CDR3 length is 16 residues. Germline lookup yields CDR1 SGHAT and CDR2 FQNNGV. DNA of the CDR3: TGTGCCAGCAGCCCATTGGGACAGGAGGAGGCTCGAGGCTACACCTTC. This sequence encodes CASSPLGQEEARGYTF.

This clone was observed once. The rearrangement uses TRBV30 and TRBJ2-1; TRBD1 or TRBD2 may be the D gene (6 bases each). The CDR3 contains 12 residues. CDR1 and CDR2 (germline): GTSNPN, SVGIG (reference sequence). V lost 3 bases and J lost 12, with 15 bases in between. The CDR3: CAWRNAWGAQFF. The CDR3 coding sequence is TGTGCCTGGAGGAACGCCTGGGGGGCGCAGTTCTTC.

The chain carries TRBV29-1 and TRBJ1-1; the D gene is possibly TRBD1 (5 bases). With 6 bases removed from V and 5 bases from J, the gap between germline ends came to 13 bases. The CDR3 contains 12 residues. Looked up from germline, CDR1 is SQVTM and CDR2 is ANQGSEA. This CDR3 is CSVNSGRTEAFF. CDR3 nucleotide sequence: TGCAGCGTGAACTCAGGGAGGACTGAAGCTTTCTTT.

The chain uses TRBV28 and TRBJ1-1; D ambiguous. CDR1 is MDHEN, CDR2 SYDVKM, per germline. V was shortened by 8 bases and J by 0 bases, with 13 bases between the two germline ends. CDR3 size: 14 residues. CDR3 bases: TGTGCCAGCCGAGAAGGATCCTTGAACACTGAAGCTTTCTTT. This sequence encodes CASREGSLNTEAFF.

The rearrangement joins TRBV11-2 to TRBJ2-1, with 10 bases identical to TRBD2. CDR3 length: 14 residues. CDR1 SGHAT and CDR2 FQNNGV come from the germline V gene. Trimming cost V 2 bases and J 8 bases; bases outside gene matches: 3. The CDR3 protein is CASSLSGGAHEQFF. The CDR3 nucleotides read TGTGCCAGCAGCTTAAGCGGGGGGGCACATGAGCAGTTCTTC. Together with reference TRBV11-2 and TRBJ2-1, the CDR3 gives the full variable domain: EAGVAQSPRYKIIEKRQSVAFWCNPISGHATLYWYQQILGQGPKLLIQFQNNGVVDDSQLPKDRFSAERLKGVDSTLKIQPAKLEDSAVYLCASSLSGGAHEQFFGPGTRLTVL.

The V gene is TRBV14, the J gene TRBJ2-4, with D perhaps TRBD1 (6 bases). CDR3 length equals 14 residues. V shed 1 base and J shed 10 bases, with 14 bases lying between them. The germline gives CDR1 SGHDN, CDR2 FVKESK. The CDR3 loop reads CASSQGSDRGIQYF. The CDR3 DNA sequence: TGTGCCAGCAGCCAAGGTTCGGATAGGGGGATTCAGTACTTC.

CDR3 residues: CASSEELEGSQYF. CDR3 bases: TGTGCCAGCAGTGAAGAACTAGAAGGTTCCCAGTACTTC. This sequence joins TRBV2 and TRBJ2-5; perhaps TRBD2 as D (5 bases). The CDR3 consists of 13 residues. CDR1 SNHLY and CDR2 FYNNEI come from the germline V gene. Trimming cost V 1 base and J 9 bases, with 12 bases left between them.

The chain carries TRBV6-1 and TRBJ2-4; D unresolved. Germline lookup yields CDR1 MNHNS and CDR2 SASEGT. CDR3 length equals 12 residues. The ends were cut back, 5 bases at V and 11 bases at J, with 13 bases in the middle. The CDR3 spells CASSPQSSLQYF. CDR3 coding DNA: TGTGCCAGCAGTCCCCAGTCTAGTCTTCAGTACTTC.